The source of this T cell receptor (beta chain) is a study of CXCR3-negative and CXCR3-positive naive CD8 T cells. TRB cDNA was prepared as libraries by UMI-labeled 5' RACE. Each CDR3 protein gets one entry in TCRdb, which reprocessed the 5' RACE reads and gives no DNA. The sample data list about 8,000 distinct CDR3 sequences. Germline CDR1 GTSNPN, CDR2 SVGIG (reference sequence). The length of the CDR3 is 15 residues. The chain joins TRBV30 to TRBJ2-7; the TCRdb call, TRBD1, lacks DNA for checking. The source is a human donor in good health. Some clones in this sample may be carry-over from other donors' samples. Sample: naive CXCR3- CD8+ T cells from blood. Described subset: CD45RO-CCR7+CD27+CD95- naive CD8+ T cells lacking CXCR3 (TNR3-). Here the CDR3 reads CAWRDRDKVSYEQYF.